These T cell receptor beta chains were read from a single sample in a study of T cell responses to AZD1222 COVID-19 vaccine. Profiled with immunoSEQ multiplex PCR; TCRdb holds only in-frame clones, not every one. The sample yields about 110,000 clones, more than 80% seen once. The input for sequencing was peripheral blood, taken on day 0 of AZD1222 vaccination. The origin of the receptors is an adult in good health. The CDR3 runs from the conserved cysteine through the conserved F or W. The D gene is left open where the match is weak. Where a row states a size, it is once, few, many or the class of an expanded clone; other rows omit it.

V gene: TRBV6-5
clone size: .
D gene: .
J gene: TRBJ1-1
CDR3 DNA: TGTGCCAGCCGAGGGAACACTGAAGCTTTCTTT
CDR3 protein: CASRGNTEAFF

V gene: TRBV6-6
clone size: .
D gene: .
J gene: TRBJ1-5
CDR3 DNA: TGTGCCAGCAGCGAAAGCAGGGTCCAGCCCCAGCATTTT
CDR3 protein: CASSESRVQPQHF

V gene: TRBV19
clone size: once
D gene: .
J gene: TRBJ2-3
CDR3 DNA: TGTGCCAGTAGCCCCAGGACCACAGATACGCAGTATTTT
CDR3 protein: CASSPRTTDTQYF

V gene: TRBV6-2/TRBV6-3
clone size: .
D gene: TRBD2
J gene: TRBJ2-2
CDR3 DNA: TGTGCCAGCAGCGGTGGACTAGCGGGGCCGAACACCGGGGAGCTGTTTTTT
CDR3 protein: CASSGGLAGPNTGELFF

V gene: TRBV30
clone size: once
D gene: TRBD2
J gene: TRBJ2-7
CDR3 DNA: TGTGCCTGGGAGCCCTTGGGAGGGCTGGGCTCCTACGAGCAGTACTTC
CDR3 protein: CAWEPLGGLGSYEQYF

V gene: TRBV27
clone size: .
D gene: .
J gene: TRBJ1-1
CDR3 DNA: TGTGCCAGCAGACGTCTTGGGAGCCCTGAAGCTTTCTTT
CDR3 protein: CASRRLGSPEAFF

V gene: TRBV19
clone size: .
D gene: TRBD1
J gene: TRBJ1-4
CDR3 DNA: TGTGCCAGTAGGGACTGGGACAGGGGAAATGAAAAACTGTTTTTT
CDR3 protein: CASRDWDRGNEKLFF

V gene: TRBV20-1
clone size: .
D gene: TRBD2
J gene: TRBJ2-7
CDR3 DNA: TGCAGTGCTAGTCTAGCGGGGGCCACCTACGAGCAGTACTTC
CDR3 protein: CSASLAGATYEQYF

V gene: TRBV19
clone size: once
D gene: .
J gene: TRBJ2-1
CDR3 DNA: TGTGCCAGTAGGAGGGGGTTCGGGGCGGGTGACTACAATGAGCAGTTCTTC
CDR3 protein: CASRRGFGAGDYNEQFF

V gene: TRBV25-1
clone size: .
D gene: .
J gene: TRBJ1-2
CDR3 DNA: TGTGCCAGCAGTGAAGGGTCTTCGGAGTTAGACTTTAGACGCGGCTACACCTTC
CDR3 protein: CASSEGSSELDFRRGYTF